Shown below are 27 T cell receptor beta chains from a single sample sequenced in a study of CD8 T cells in ankylosing spondylitis. From the 5' RACE reads, TCRdb called clonotypes with MiXCR, one entry per CDR3 protein. The sample has 55,000 or so distinct CDR3 sequences, about 7.8% seen once. The sample comprised blood, either unsorted or a sorted T cell fraction (not recorded which). Source of these receptors: a female donor with ankylosing spondylitis or in good health (not recorded which).

This clonotype was counted many times. The chain combines TRBV10-1 with TRBJ1-2; no reliable D call. This CDR3 has 13 residues. V was trimmed by 6 bases and J by 0 bases, leaving 8 bases between them. Per germline, CDR1 WNHNN and CDR2 SYGVQD (reference sequence). The CDR3 is CASSLAANYGYTF. CDR3 nucleotides: TGCGCCAGCAGCCTCGCGGCTAACTATGGCTACACCTTC.

This clonotype was recorded at least ten times. The J gene is TRBJ2-1, the V gene TRBV5-1; 7 nucleotides line up with TRBD2. The CDR3 is 12 residues long. Looked up from germline, CDR1 is SGHRS and CDR2 is YFSETQ. V was clipped by 5 bases and J by 9 bases; unmatched bases: 5. CDR3 nucleotides: TGCGCCAGCAGGGGGGGGGTAATTGAGCAGTTCTTC. Residues: CASRGGVIEQFF.

At least ten counts were recorded for this clonotype. V gene TRBV5-4 combines with J gene TRBJ1-4, with D perhaps TRBD1 (5 bases). The V end was cut by 0 bases, the J end by 4 bases, with 7 bases between. The CDR3 covers 14 residues. CDR1 and CDR2 from the germline V gene are SGHNT and YYREEE (reference sequence). The CDR3 DNA reads as TGTGCCAGCAGCTTGGGACAGCGTAATGAAAAACTGTTTTTT. It codes for CASSLGQRNEKLFF.

Many counts were recorded for this clonotype. A much larger clone differs by one base, so this may be a read error. This sequence joins TRBV12-3 or TRBV12-4 and TRBJ2-3; 7 bases map to TRBD2. Trimming at V came to 2 bases and at J to 3 bases, leaving 5 bases not matched to a gene. CDR3 size: 15 residues. CDR3: CASSLLGGTTDTQYF. CDR3 nucleotides: TGTGCCAGCAGTTTACTCGGGGGGACGACAGATACGCAGTATTTT.

This clonotype was found many times. The V call is TRBV5-1, the J call TRBJ1-2, with 8 bases fitting TRBD1. The CDR3 is 16 residues long. CDR1 and CDR2 (germline): SGHRS, YFSETQ. V gave up 1 base and J gave up 7 bases; unmatched junction bases: 12. The CDR3 DNA sequence: TGCGCCAGCAGCTTGTCCCGAGGACAGGGCTGGGGTGGCTACACCTTC. Its protein is CASSLSRGQGWGGYTF.

This clonotype was recorded many times. The chain couples TRBV12-3 or TRBV12-4 to TRBJ2-7, with 9 nucleotides matching TRBD1. CDR3 length: 16 amino acids. With 1 base clipped from V and 2 bases from J, the junction kept 6 bases outside the gene matches. Here the CDR3 reads CASSLVGTGRTYEQYF. The CDR3 DNA sequence: TGTGCCAGCAGTTTAGTCGGGACAGGGCGGACCTACGAGCAGTACTTC.

Many counts were recorded for this clonotype. V is TRBV24-1 and J is TRBJ1-2, with 7 bases that match TRBD1. The CDR3 has 14 residues. Germline CDR1 reads KGHDR; CDR2 reads SFDVKD. V lost 4 bases and J lost 2; bases outside the gene matches: 3. As DNA, the CDR3 is TGTGCCACCAGTGAACCGGGACAGAACTATGGCTACACCTTC. It codes for CATSEPGQNYGYTF.

This clonotype was counted at least ten times. This rearrangement joins TRBV7-1 to TRBJ1-4, with D hard to call. TRBV7-1 is classed as an ORF, of uncertain function. The CDR3 loop spans 11 amino acids. The V gene lost 3 bases and the J gene lost 6 bases, with 2 bases spanning the gap. The CDR3 loop reads CASSSYEKLFF. The DNA of the CDR3 is TGTGCCAGCAGCTCGTATGAAAAACTGTTTTTT.

This clonotype was found many times. J is TRBJ2-1 and V is TRBV6-1; 12 bases line up with TRBD2. The V segment lost 6 bases and the J segment 1 base; nucleotides outside the gene matches: 7. Looked up from germline, CDR1 is MNHNS and CDR2 is SASEGT. This CDR3 has 17 amino acids. The CDR3 loop reads CASSPTTSGGSYNEQFF. The CDR3, as DNA: TGTGCCAGCAGCCCGACGACTAGCGGGGGTTCCTACAATGAGCAGTTCTTC.

In its sample, this clonotype was seen many times. The chain links TRBV27 to TRBJ1-2, with 9 bases that match TRBD1. The CDR3 runs 16 residues. Germline lookup yields CDR1 MNHEY and CDR2 SMNVEV (reference sequence). V lost 5 bases to trimming and J lost 8 bases; unmatched junction nucleotides: 15. This chain's CDR3 is CASSPTIPTGGYGYTF. The CDR3 region has the DNA TGTGCCAGCAGTCCTACGATCCCGACAGGGGGATACGGCTACACCTTC.

The chain uses TRBV7-2 and TRBJ1-1, with TRBD1 identical over 9 bases. V dropped 4 bases and J dropped 4; count of bases not matched to a gene: 4. Germline values: CDR1 SGHTA, CDR2 FQGNSA. The CDR3 runs to 14 residues. The CDR3 protein is CASSWNRGPTEAFF. CDR3 in DNA: TGTGCCAGCAGCTGGAACAGGGGGCCCACTGAAGCTTTCTTT.

This clonotype was observed many times. This rearrangement joins TRBV5-1 to TRBJ2-1; 7 bases map to TRBD2. V dropped 7 bases and J dropped 5; count of bases not matched to a gene: 9. Germline V gene lookup returns CDR1 SGHRS and CDR2 YFSETQ. The CDR3 is 14 residues long. CDR3 amino acids: CASYQRGQNNEQFF. For the CDR3, the DNA is TGCGCCAGCTACCAGCGGGGCCAGAACAATGAGCAGTTCTTC.

This clonotype was counted at least ten times. The chain is built from TRBV25-1 and TRBJ2-7; the match to TRBD1 covers 8 bases. Germline loops: CDR1 MGHDK, CDR2 SYGVNS. The CDR3 runs to 15 residues. The V and J ends lost 1 base and 2 bases, in that order; junction bases with no gene match: 4. CDR3 amino acids: CASSEWSDRAYEQYF. The CDR3 coding sequence is TGTGCCAGCAGTGAATGGTCGGACAGGGCCTACGAGCAGTACTTC.

This clonotype was counted at least ten times. The rearrangement links TRBV6-1 to TRBJ1-1, with 9 nucleotides matching TRBD1. The CDR3 runs 16 residues. Germline trimming cut 5 bases from V and 5 bases from J; bases unmatched to any gene: 12. Germline CDR1 and CDR2: MNHNS and SASEGT. The CDR3 DNA follows: TGTGCCAGCAGTAAACAGGGGGCGCACCGGGATACTGAAGCTTTCTTT. Amino acid sequence: CASSKQGAHRDTEAFF.

The table lists this clonotype with many counts. The chain recombines TRBV28 with TRBJ2-4; D is possibly TRBD1 (5 bases). CDR1 and CDR2 from the germline V gene are MDHEN and SYDVKM. CDR3 size: 15 residues. The V end was cut by 6 bases, the J end by 0 bases, with 12 bases between. The CDR3 region has the DNA TGTGCCAGCAGCATCAGGGTACTAGCCAAAAACATTCAGTACTTC. It specifies CASSIRVLAKNIQYF.

The table lists this clonotype with a few counts. The chain has TRBV5-1 and TRBJ2-7; 7 positions match TRBD1. There are 14 residues in the CDR3. The ends lost 0 bases at V and 7 bases at J; junction bases unmatched: 7. The germline V gene has CDR1 SGHRS and CDR2 YFSETQ. The CDR3 spells CASSLVRGPGEQYF. Written as DNA, the CDR3 is TGCGCCAGCAGCTTGGTTAGGGGGCCCGGAGAGCAGTACTTC.

The sample holds many counts of this clonotype. This rearrangement joins TRBV20-1 to TRBJ2-7, with 10 bases identical to TRBD2. The CDR3 spans 13 residues. Per the germline V gene, CDR1 is DFQATT and CDR2 is SNEGSKA (reference sequence). The ends lost 6 bases at V and 2 bases at J; junction bases unmatched: 4. The CDR3 region has the DNA TGCAGTGCCGCTAGCGGGGGAACCTACGAGCAGTACTTC. It encodes CSAASGGTYEQYF.

This clonotype came up many times. This chain uses TRBV20-1 with TRBJ2-3; D unresolved. Trimming left V 5 bases short and J 4 bases short, with 16 bases between. The length of the CDR3 is 14 residues. The V gene's germline CDR1 is DFQATT and CDR2 SNEGSKA (reference sequence). CDR3 DNA sequence: TGCAGTGCTCCGAAGGGATTTTGGGCAGATACGCAGTATTTT. It translates to CSAPKGFWADTQYF.

This clonotype has at least ten counts. The chain joins TRBV5-1 to TRBJ2-1, with a possible D match to TRBD1 (5 bases). The V gene lost 2 bases and the J gene lost 4 bases, with 7 bases spanning the gap. The CDR3 totals 13 residues. Germline lookup yields CDR1 SGHRS and CDR2 YFSETQ. CDR3 coding DNA: TGCGCCAGCAGCTTAGACAGATACAATGAGCAGTTCTTC. Protein product: CASSLDRYNEQFF.

This clonotype was recorded at least ten times. The chain recombines TRBV27 with TRBJ1-1; possible D gene TRBD1, 5 bases. The CDR3 is 13 residues long. Trimming cost V 2 bases and J 4 bases, with 8 bases left between them. Germline CDR1 MNHEY, CDR2 SMNVEV (reference sequence). The CDR3 sequence: CASSLGDFTEAFF. The CDR3 DNA sequence: TGTGCCAGCAGTTTAGGGGACTTCACTGAAGCTTTCTTT.

This clonotype has a handful of counts. The CDR3 DNA is TGTGCCAGCAGCCATCGGACAGAGTTAACAGATACGCAGTATTTT. It yields the protein CASSHRTELTDTQYF. The chain has TRBV11-2 and TRBJ2-3, with a tentative D call TRBD1 (6 bases). V shed 5 bases and J shed 3 bases, with 15 bases lying between them. CDR1 and CDR2 (germline): SGHAT, FQNNGV. CDR3 length: 15 amino acids.

This clonotype was seen only a few times. V and J are TRBV7-2 and TRBJ2-1, with TRBD2 identical over 8 bases. From germline, CDR1 is SGHTA and CDR2 FQGNSA. The CDR3 loop spans 17 amino acids. The ends lost 2 bases at V and 3 bases at J; junction bases unmatched: 9. The CDR3 spells CASSLSFSRGGYNEQFF. In DNA form, the CDR3 reads TGTGCCAGCAGCTTATCCTTTAGTCGGGGGGGCTACAATGAGCAGTTCTTC.

This clonotype was seen at least ten times. J is TRBJ1-2 and V is TRBV5-1, with a weak D call TRBD1 (5 bases). The length of the CDR3 is 14 residues. V gave up 3 bases and J gave up 4 bases, with 13 bases separating them. Germline lookup yields CDR1 SGHRS and CDR2 YFSETQ. The CDR3: CASSSGGGSYGYTF. In DNA form, the CDR3 reads TGCGCCAGCAGCTCCGGGGGAGGCTCCTATGGCTACACCTTC. The complete variable domain, with remaining parts taken from reference TRBV5-1 and TRBJ1-2, reads KAGVTQTPRYLIKTRGQQVTLSCSPISGHRSVSWYQQTPGQGLQFLFEYFSETQRNKGNFPGRFSGRQFSNSRSEMNVSTLELGDSALYLCASSSGGGSYGYTFGSGTRLTVV.

This clonotype was picked up many times. The chain uses TRBV18 and TRBJ1-2, with 9 bases lining up with TRBD1. The germline V gene encodes CDR1 KGHSH and CDR2 LQKENI. The CDR3 is 12 residues long. V shed 3 bases, J shed 7 bases, and the junction held 0 bases outside the gene matches. CDR3 coding DNA: TGTGCCAGCTCACCGACAGGGGGTGGCTACACCTTC. This encodes CASSPTGGGYTF.

In its sample, this clonotype was seen many times. A read error may produce the germline difference seen at one junction end. This chain joins TRBV20-1 and TRBJ1-6; D might be TRBD1 (5 bases). The CDR3 contains 14 residues. Germline-derived CDR1 and CDR2 are DFQATT and SNEGSKA (reference sequence). The CDR3 loop reads CSAGDQGTNSPLHF. The CDR3 DNA reads as TGCAGTGCTGGAGATCAGGGAACCAATTCACCCCTCCACTTT.

This clonotype has only a few counts. CDR3 amino acids: CAISASGSEQFF. Here the CDR3 DNA reads TGTGCCATCAGTGCCTCTGGAAGTGAGCAGTTCTTC. The V and J genes are TRBV10-3 and TRBJ2-1; D is unclear. CDR1 and CDR2 (germline): ENHRY, SYGVKD. CDR3 length: 12 amino acids. The V end lost 4 bases, the J end lost 9 bases, and 10 bases lay between the germline ends.

This clonotype has a handful of counts. The genes are TRBV6-2 or TRBV6-3 and TRBJ1-2; 7 nucleotides align to TRBD1. Trimming took 6 bases from V and 4 from J; bases not matched to a gene: 8. The length of the CDR3 is 14 residues. From germline, CDR1 is MNHEY and CDR2 SVGEGT. CDR3 loop: CASRPEQGFYGYTF. CDR3 DNA sequence: TGTGCCAGCAGACCGGAACAGGGGTTCTATGGCTACACCTTC.